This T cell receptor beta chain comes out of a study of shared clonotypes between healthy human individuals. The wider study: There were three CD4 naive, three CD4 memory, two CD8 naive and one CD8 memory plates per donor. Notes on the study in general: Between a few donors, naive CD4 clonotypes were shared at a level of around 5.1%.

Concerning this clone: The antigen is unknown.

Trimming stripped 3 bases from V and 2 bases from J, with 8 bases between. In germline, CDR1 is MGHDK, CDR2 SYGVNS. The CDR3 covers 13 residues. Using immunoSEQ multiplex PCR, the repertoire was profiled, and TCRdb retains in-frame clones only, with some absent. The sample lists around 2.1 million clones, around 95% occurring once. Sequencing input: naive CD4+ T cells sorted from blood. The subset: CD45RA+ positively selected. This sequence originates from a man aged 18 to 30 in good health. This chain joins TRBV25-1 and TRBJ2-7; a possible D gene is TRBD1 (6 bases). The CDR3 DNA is TGTGCCAGCAGTGACCGGACAGCCTACGAGCAGTACTTC. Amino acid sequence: CASSDRTAYEQYF.